Listed below are T cell receptor beta chains from one sample, sequenced in a study of blood T cell repertoires in COVID-19. Sequencing was performed with immunoSEQ multiplex PCR; in TCRdb, only in-frame clones are kept and a portion is missing. The table lists 270,000 or so clones, 75% to 90% of them singletons. What was sequenced was peripheral blood. The receptors were sampled from a human donor in a cohort sampled during active COVID-19. CDR3s include the opening cysteine and the closing phenylalanine or tryptophan. The D gene is left open where the match is weak. Clone size is shown for a subset of rows, as once, few, many or a class of expanded clone.

v_call,j_call,clone_size,d_call,cdr3_aa,cdr3_nt
TRBV5-5,TRBJ1-6,-,-,CASSLGGEWRNSPLHF,TGTGCCAGCAGCTTGGGGGGGGAATGGCGTAATTCACCCCTCCACTTT
TRBV29-1,TRBJ1-5,-,TRBD1,CSVRQGRQGQPQHF,TGCAGCGTTCGTCAGGGTCGACAGGGCCAGCCCCAGCATTTT
TRBV3-1/TRBV3-2,TRBJ2-5,-,-,CASSQGWGGQTQYF,TGTGCCAGCAGCCAAGGTTGGGGGGGCCAGACCCAGTACTTC
TRBV4-3,TRBJ2-5,-,-,CASSHRATIQETQYF,TGCGCCAGCAGCCATCGAGCAACGATTCAAGAGACCCAGTACTTC
TRBV6-5,TRBJ2-1,few,-,CASSKTDLGNEQFF,TGTGCCAGCAGTAAAACGGACTTGGGCAATGAGCAGTTCTTC
TRBV7-2,TRBJ2-5,-,TRBD1,CASSPVGGQGETQYF,TGTGCCAGCAGCCCCGTCGGTGGACAGGGAGAGACCCAGTACTTC
TRBV7-8,TRBJ2-5,-,-,CASNLNHYLQETQYF,TGTGCCAGCAACCTAAATCACTACCTACAAGAGACCCAGTACTTC
TRBV3-1/TRBV3-2,TRBJ2-5,-,TRBD2,CASSPSGAQETQYF,TGTGCCAGCAGCCCAAGCGGGGCTCAAGAGACCCAGTACTTC
TRBV4-2,TRBJ1-3,-,-,CASSLDGGFRFGNTIYF,TGTGCCAGCAGCTTGGACGGGGGGTTTAGATTTGGAAACACCATATATTTT
TRBV25-1,TRBJ2-3,-,TRBD2,CASRTSGKTDTQYF,TGTGCCAGCAGGACTAGCGGCAAGACAGATACGCAGTATTTT
TRBV4-1,TRBJ1-1,-,-,CASNKLQGQDTEAFF,TGCGCCAGTAACAAACTACAGGGTCAGGACACTGAAGCTTTCTTT
TRBV6-5,TRBJ1-1,-,-,CASVSRQDTEAFF,TGTGCCAGCGTCTCCAGACAGGACACTGAAGCTTTCTTT
TRBV6-5,TRBJ2-2,-,-,CATGQSAGELFF,TGTGCCACCGGACAGTCGGCCGGGGAGCTGTTTTTT
TRBV6-1,TRBJ1-3,-,-,CASSEAAGSTDTIYF,TGTGCCAGCAGTGAAGCTGCGGGAAGCACGGACACCATATATTTT
TRBV29-1,TRBJ2-7,-,TRBD2,CSVIAGGLITYEQYF,TGCAGCGTGATAGCGGGAGGGCTAATTACCTACGAGCAGTACTTC
TRBV2,TRBJ1-4,-,TRBD1,CASNRATGTREKLFF,TGTGCCAGCAATAGGGCGACAGGGACCCGGGAAAAACTGTTTTTT
TRBV20-1,TRBJ2-7,-,-,CSASIAHEQYF,TGCAGTGCTAGTATAGCCCACGAGCAGTACTTC
TRBV4-2,TRBJ1-2,-,TRBD1,CASSQGPGQGYGYTF,TGTGCCAGCAGCCAAGGGCCGGGACAGGGCTATGGCTACACCTTC
TRBV11-2,TRBJ2-3,-,-,CASSLSHTQYF,TGTGCCAGCAGCCTTAGCCATACGCAGTATTTT
TRBV3-1/TRBV3-2,TRBJ1-4,-,TRBD1,CASSPEGTGNEKLFF,TGTGCCAGCAGCCCAGAGGGGACAGGGAATGAAAAACTGTTTTTT
TRBV11-2,TRBJ2-7,-,TRBD1,CASSPRGTVSYEQYF,TGTGCCAGCAGCCCCAGGGGGACGGTCTCCTACGAGCAGTACTTC
TRBV2,TRBJ1-5,-,-,CASRLQGSSNQPQHF,TGTGCCAGCAGGCTACAGGGATCAAGCAATCAGCCCCAGCATTTT
TRBV5-6,TRBJ1-1,-,TRBD1,CASNKDRGRIRTEAFF,TGTGCCAGCAACAAGGACAGGGGGCGCATCAGGACTGAAGCTTTCTTT
TRBV5-1,TRBJ2-3,-,TRBD2,CASSPGGTSSTDTQYF,TGCGCCAGCAGCCCGGGGGGGACTAGCAGTACAGATACGCAGTATTTT
TRBV7-9,TRBJ2-5,-,-,CASSQAGNLEETQYF,TGTGCCAGCAGCCAGGCGGGGAATTTAGAAGAGACCCAGTACTTC
TRBV5-1,TRBJ1-4,-,-,CASSLVPGSQRANEKLFF,TGCGCCAGCAGCTTGGTCCCGGGTTCCCAGAGGGCTAATGAAAAACTGTTTTTT
TRBV19,TRBJ2-2,-,-,CASRHPTPGVNTGELFF,TGTGCCAGTAGACACCCAACCCCAGGGGTAAACACCGGGGAGCTGTTTTTT
TRBV4-1,TRBJ1-1,-,-,CASSQDGSGGASAEAFF,TGCGCCAGCAGCCAAGATGGGTCGGGGGGGGCAAGTGCTGAAGCTTTCTTT
TRBV11-2,TRBJ2-2,-,-,CASTILGTRDTGELFF,TGTGCCAGCACCATCCTCGGGACACGGGACACCGGGGAGCTGTTTTTT
TRBV12-3/TRBV12-4,TRBJ1-2,-,-,CASTAGDGYTF,TGTGCCAGCACCGCAGGGGATGGCTACACCTTC
TRBV5-4,TRBJ2-7,-,TRBD2,CASSPGLAGGVYEQYF,TGTGCCAGCAGTCCGGGACTAGCGGGGGGGGTCTACGAGCAGTACTTC
TRBV18,TRBJ1-5,-,TRBD1,CASSPGTGVSQPQHF,TGTGCCAGCTCACCTGGCACAGGGGTTAGTCAGCCCCAGCATTTT
TRBV2,TRBJ1-2,-,-,CASTEAQSYGYTF,TGTGCCAGCACAGAGGCGCAGTCCTATGGCTACACCTTC
TRBV19,TRBJ2-5,-,-,CASSIAQRGQETQYF,TGTGCCAGTAGTATAGCCCAGAGAGGGCAAGAGACCCAGTACTTC
TRBV28,TRBJ1-2,-,-,CASTSVTRDYGYTF,TGTGCCAGCACGTCAGTAACACGGGACTATGGCTACACCTTC
TRBV27,TRBJ2-1,-,-,CASAFLRGNEQFF,TGTGCCAGCGCTTTCCTACGGGGGAATGAGCAGTTCTTC
TRBV18,TRBJ2-3,-,-,CASSDLAGADTQYF,TGTGCCAGCTCGGACCTGGCGGGTGCAGATACGCAGTATTTT
TRBV4-3,TRBJ2-3,-,TRBD1,CASSDGDRDTDTQYF,TGCGCCAGCAGCGATGGGGACAGGGACACAGATACGCAGTATTTT
TRBV2,TRBJ2-1,-,TRBD2,CASSDRRESSYNEQFF,TGTGCCAGCAGTGATCGGCGGGAGAGCTCCTACAATGAGCAGTTCTTC
TRBV18,TRBJ2-3,-,TRBD2,CASSALTSGSTDTQYF,TGTGCCAGCTCAGCGCTGACTAGCGGCAGCACAGATACGCAGTATTTT
TRBV7-8,TRBJ1-5,-,-,CASSPQGPREGPQHF,TGTGCCAGCAGTCCTCAAGGGCCGCGGGAAGGTCCCCAGCATTTT
TRBV6-1,TRBJ2-7,once,TRBD2,CASSENASGSVGEQYF,TGTGCCAGCAGTGAAAATGCTAGCGGGAGTGTCGGCGAGCAGTACTTC
TRBV5-1,TRBJ2-3,-,TRBD1,CASSSTGTGSGTQYF,TGCGCCAGCAGCTCAACCGGGACAGGGTCTGGTACGCAGTATTTT
TRBV7-9,TRBJ2-7,-,-,CASGQGVRGHEQYF,TGTGCCAGCGGACAAGGGGTTCGTGGCCACGAGCAGTACTTC
TRBV5-4,TRBJ2-3,-,TRBD2,CASSSERGKRLADSF,TGTGCCAGCAGCTCCGAGAGGGGAAAGAGGCTAGCGGATTCTTTT